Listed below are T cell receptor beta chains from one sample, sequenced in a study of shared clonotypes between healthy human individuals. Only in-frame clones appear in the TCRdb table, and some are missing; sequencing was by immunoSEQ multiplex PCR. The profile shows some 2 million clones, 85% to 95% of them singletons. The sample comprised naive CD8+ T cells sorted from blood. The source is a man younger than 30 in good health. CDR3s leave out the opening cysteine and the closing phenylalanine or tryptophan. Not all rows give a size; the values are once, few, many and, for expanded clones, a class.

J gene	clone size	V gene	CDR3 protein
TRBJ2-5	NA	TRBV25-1	ASSAGTLSKETQY
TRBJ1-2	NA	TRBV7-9	ASSGQNTNYGYT
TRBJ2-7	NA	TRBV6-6	ASSYSVYEQY
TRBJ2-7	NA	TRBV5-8	ASSLEGQGWSYEQY
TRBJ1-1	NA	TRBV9	ASSAGDRGNTEAF
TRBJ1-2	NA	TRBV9	ASSVAMTANYGYT
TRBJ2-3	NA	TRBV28	ASRPDWYTDTQY
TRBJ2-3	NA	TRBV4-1	ASSQTGPRGTQY
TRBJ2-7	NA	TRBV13	ASSGDRSYEQY
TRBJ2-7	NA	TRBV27	ASTLLGGNEQY
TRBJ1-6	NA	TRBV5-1	ASSLAPTGGNSPLH
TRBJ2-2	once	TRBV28	ASSLFRGAGELF
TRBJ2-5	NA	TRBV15	ATSMNRGVRETQY
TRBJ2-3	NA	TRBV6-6	ASSVTRGSDTQY